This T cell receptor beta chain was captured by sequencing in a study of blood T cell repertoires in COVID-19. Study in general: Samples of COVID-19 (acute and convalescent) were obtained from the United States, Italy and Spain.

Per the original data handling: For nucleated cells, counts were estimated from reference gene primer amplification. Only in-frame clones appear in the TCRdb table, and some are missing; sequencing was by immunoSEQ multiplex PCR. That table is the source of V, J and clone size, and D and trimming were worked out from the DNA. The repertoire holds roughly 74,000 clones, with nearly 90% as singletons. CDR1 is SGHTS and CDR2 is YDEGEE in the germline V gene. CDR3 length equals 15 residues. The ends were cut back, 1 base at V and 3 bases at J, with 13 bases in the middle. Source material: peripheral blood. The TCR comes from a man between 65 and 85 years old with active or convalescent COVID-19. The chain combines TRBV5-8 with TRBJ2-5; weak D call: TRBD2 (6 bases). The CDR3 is CASSLLRRREETQYF. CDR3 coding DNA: TGTGCCAGCAGCTTGTTGCGGAGGAGGGAAGAGACCCAGTACTTC.